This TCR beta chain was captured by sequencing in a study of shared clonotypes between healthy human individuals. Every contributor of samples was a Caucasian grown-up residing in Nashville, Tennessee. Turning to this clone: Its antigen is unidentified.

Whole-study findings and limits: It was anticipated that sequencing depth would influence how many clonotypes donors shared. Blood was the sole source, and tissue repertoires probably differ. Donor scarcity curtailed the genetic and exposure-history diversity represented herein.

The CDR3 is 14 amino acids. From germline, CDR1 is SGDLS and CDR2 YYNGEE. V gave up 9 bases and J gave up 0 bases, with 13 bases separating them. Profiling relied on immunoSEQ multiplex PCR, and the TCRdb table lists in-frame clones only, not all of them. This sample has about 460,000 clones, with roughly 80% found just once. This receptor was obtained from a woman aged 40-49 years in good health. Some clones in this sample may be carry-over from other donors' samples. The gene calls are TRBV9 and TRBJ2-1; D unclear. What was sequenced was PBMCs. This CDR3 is CATRPLSSYNEQFF. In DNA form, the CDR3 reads TGTGCCACAAGACCGCTGAGCTCCTACAATGAGCAGTTCTTC.